The present T cell receptor (beta chain) was sequenced within a study of blood T cell repertoires in COVID-19. Study background: The United States, Italy and Spain supplied acute and convalescent COVID-19 samples. The cDNA or gDNA used as material had been derived from T cells, B-cell-depleted T cells, or PBMCs.

Original handling: Amplification of reference gene primers provided the estimated nucleated cell counts. Profiled with immunoSEQ multiplex PCR; TCRdb holds only in-frame clones, not every one. Clonal size and the V and J genes are those of that table, whereas D and trimming came from the DNA. The sample lists 85,000 to 100,000 clones, under 85% occurring once. This CDR3 has 14 residues. Trimming shortened V by 3 bases and J by 0 bases, and 6 bases separated the two germline ends. Germline loops: CDR1 SGHKS, CDR2 YYEKEE (reference sequence). This clonotype was sampled from a human donor in a cohort sampled during active COVID-19. Sequenced input: peripheral blood. The gene calls are TRBV5-5 and TRBJ2-2; D gene ambiguous. In DNA form, the CDR3 reads TGTGCCAGCAGCTCGACACCGAACACCGGGGAGCTGTTTTTT. Its translation: CASSSTPNTGELFF. Together with reference TRBV5-5 and TRBJ2-2, the CDR3 gives the full variable domain: DAGVTQSPTHLIKTRGQQVTLRCSPISGHKSVSWYQQVLGQGPQFIFQYYEKEERGRGNFPDRFSARQFPNYSSELNVNALLLGDSALYLCASSSTPNTGELFFGEGSRLTVL.